This T cell receptor (beta chain) is from a study of blood T cell repertoires in COVID-19. Looking at the study overall: Specimens from acute and convalescent COVID-19 originated in the United States, Italy and Spain. Nucleic acid was either cDNA or gDNA, and it came from T cells, B-cell-depleted T cells, or PBMCs.

CDR1 and CDR2 (germline): SGHRS, YFSETQ. The CDR3 is made up of 12 amino acids. Trimming cost V 5 bases and J 8 bases, with 11 bases left between them. Per the authors' pipeline: Amplified reference gene primers provided the basis for estimating nucleated cell counts. Only in-frame clones appear in the TCRdb table, and some are missing; sequencing was by immunoSEQ multiplex PCR. That table supplies the V and J calls and clone size; D and trimming were determined from the DNA. This table has under 150,000 clones, approximately 81% appearing once. Sequencing input: peripheral blood. The chain joins TRBV5-1 to TRBJ2-1, with a tentative D call TRBD1 (5 bases). The TCR sequence derives from a human donor in a cohort sampled during active COVID-19. The DNA for the CDR3 is TGCGCCAGCAGTTATCAGGGTTATGAGCAGTTCTTC. Its protein product is CASSYQGYEQFF. Variable domain in full (rest from reference TRBV5-1 and TRBJ2-1): KAGVTQTPRYLIKTRGQQVTLSCSPISGHRSVSWYQQTPGQGLQFLFEYFSETQRNKGNFPGRFSGRQFSNSRSEMNVSTLELGDSALYLCASSYQGYEQFFGPGTRLTVL.